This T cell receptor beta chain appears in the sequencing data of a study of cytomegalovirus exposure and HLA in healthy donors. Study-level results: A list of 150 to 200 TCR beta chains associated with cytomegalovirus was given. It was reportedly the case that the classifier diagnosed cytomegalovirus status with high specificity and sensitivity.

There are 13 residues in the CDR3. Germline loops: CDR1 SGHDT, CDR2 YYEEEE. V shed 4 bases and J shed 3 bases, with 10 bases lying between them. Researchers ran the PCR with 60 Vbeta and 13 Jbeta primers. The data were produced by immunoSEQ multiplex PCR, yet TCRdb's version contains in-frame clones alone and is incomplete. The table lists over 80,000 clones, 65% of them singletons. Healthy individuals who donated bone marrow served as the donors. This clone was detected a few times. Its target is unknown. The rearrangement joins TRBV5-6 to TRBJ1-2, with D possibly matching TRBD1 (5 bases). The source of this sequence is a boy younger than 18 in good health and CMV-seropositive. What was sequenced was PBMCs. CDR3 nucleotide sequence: TGTGCCAGCAGCGGAGGGACGGACTATGGCTACACCTTC. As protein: CASSGGTDYGYTF. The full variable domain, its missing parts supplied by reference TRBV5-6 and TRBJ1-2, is DAGVTQSPTHLIKTRGQQVTLRCSPKSGHDTVSWYQQALGQGPQFIFQYYEEEERQRGNFPDRFSGHQFPNYSSELNVNALLLGDSALYLCASSGGTDYGYTFGSGTRLTVV.